This is a list of T cell receptor beta chains from one sample in a study of Graves' ophthalmopathy and Graves' hyperthyroidism. TCRdb re-analysed the multiplex PCR reads in MiXCR, keeping a single row per CDR3 protein. Of over 650,000 distinct CDR3 sequences in the sample, roughly two fifths are singletons; the top ten hold more than 2.5%. The sample consisted of peripheral blood. These receptors all stem from an adult man with Graves' ophthalmopathy. The CDR3 runs from the conserved cysteine through the conserved F or W. D genes are given only for firm matches.

CDR3 length: 12; D gene: -; V gene: TRBV5-8; CDR3 protein: CASNIFGEKLFF
CDR3 length: 17; D gene: -; V gene: TRBV4-1; CDR3 protein: CASSQDVTDTIPYGYTF
CDR3 length: 12; D gene: TRBD1; V gene: TRBV29-1; CDR3 protein: CSVGQGNRPQYF
CDR3 length: 14; D gene: -; V gene: TRBV12-3/TRBV12-4; CDR3 protein: CASTSGAPQETQYF
CDR3 length: 12; D gene: -; V gene: TRBV4-2; CDR3 protein: CASSNNQGGYTF
CDR3 length: 15; D gene: TRBD2; V gene: TRBV7-8; CDR3 protein: CASSFFTSGGDTQYF
CDR3 length: 15; D gene: -; V gene: TRBV7-3; CDR3 protein: CASSLQGAGDREQYF
CDR3 length: 16; D gene: TRBD2; V gene: TRBV2; CDR3 protein: CASRVGSGRANYEQYF
CDR3 length: 16; D gene: -; V gene: TRBV10-3; CDR3 protein: CAISESLLGSQETQYF
CDR3 length: 11; D gene: -; V gene: TRBV7-8; CDR3 protein: CAAQGNTEAFF
CDR3 length: 13; D gene: -; V gene: TRBV29-1; CDR3 protein: CSVGGGANQPQHF
CDR3 length: 16; D gene: -; V gene: TRBV19; CDR3 protein: CASSIGRRSGANVLTF
CDR3 length: 13; D gene: TRBD1; V gene: TRBV5-1; CDR3 protein: CASSFDRDKTQYF
CDR3 length: 14; D gene: -; V gene: TRBV12-3/TRBV12-4; CDR3 protein: CASSASGLYQPQHF
CDR3 length: 16; D gene: TRBD1; V gene: TRBV12-3/TRBV12-4; CDR3 protein: CASSPRPQGVLTEAFF
CDR3 length: 12; D gene: -; V gene: TRBV7-9; CDR3 protein: CASSRSLDTQYF
CDR3 length: 11; D gene: -; V gene: TRBV12-3/TRBV12-4; CDR3 protein: CASRGHREQYF
CDR3 length: 13; D gene: -; V gene: TRBV5-4; CDR3 protein: CASSPRTRTEAFF
CDR3 length: 18; D gene: -; V gene: TRBV19; CDR3 protein: CASSIDGGPRPSGNTIYF
CDR3 length: 16; D gene: -; V gene: TRBV24-1; CDR3 protein: CATSDPLSDRAYEQYF
CDR3 length: 14; D gene: -; V gene: TRBV25-1; CDR3 protein: CASSSRGAHEKLFF
CDR3 length: 14; D gene: -; V gene: TRBV27; CDR3 protein: CASSLGASGYGQYF
CDR3 length: 17; D gene: TRBD2; V gene: TRBV25-1; CDR3 protein: CASSATSVEGTGETQYF
CDR3 length: 11; D gene: -; V gene: TRBV25-1; CDR3 protein: CASKHNNEQFF
CDR3 length: 14; D gene: TRBD2; V gene: TRBV5-8; CDR3 protein: CASAPRTSLETQYF
CDR3 length: 12; D gene: TRBD1; V gene: TRBV29-1; CDR3 protein: CSLEGQGNEQYF
CDR3 length: 13; D gene: -; V gene: TRBV25-1; CDR3 protein: CASSHAGQETQHF
CDR3 length: 13; D gene: -; V gene: TRBV29-1; CDR3 protein: CSVEEWGSYEQYF
CDR3 length: 15; D gene: -; V gene: TRBV7-6; CDR3 protein: CASSQLYRANEKLFF
CDR3 length: 12; D gene: -; V gene: TRBV10-3; CDR3 protein: CASARGDETQYF
CDR3 length: 17; D gene: -; V gene: TRBV2; CDR3 protein: CASSPLTTGVPGNTIYF
CDR3 length: 14; D gene: -; V gene: TRBV2; CDR3 protein: CASETGRGAAGYTF
CDR3 length: 16; D gene: TRBD1; V gene: TRBV6-5; CDR3 protein: CASSPGTAFSRYEQYF
CDR3 length: 14; D gene: -; V gene: TRBV7-9; CDR3 protein: CASSLDRSTDTQYF
CDR3 length: 14; D gene: TRBD1; V gene: TRBV7-9; CDR3 protein: CASSSRGQGDGYTF
CDR3 length: 13; D gene: -; V gene: TRBV11-2; CDR3 protein: CASSLERSGTQYF
CDR3 length: 12; D gene: -; V gene: TRBV10-3; CDR3 protein: CASTGGLWGYTF
CDR3 length: 16; D gene: TRBD1; V gene: TRBV6-1; CDR3 protein: CASSEGGGAGANVLTF
CDR3 length: 14; D gene: -; V gene: TRBV24-1; CDR3 protein: CATSVVGINQPQHF
CDR3 length: 9; D gene: -; V gene: TRBV9; CDR3 protein: CASSARTAF